Each of the 19 T cell receptor beta chains below was sequenced from the same sample in a study of radiation and T cells in renal cell carcinoma. The time point is: blood 4 weeks post-SBRT, at nephrectomy. The treatment: 15 Gy SBRT to primary tumor, nephrectomy 4 weeks later. The assay was immunoSEQ multiplex PCR, and TCRdb's table has in-frame clones only and misses some. The table records approximately 29,000 clones, over 70% of them present only once. Material: blood, obtained from a patient whose treatment included radiotherapy and nephrectomy. These receptors were obtained from a man aged 60 to 75 with renal cell carcinoma.

V and J are TRBV2 and TRBJ2-2, with 8 bases aligning to TRBD2. V lost 7 bases, J lost 5 bases, and 3 bases stayed unmatched. Looked up from germline, CDR1 is SNHLY and CDR2 is FYNNEI. The CDR3 extends over 13 amino acids. Here the CDR3 reads CASKLAVTGELFF. In DNA, the CDR3 is TGTGCCAGCAAACTAGCGGTAACCGGGGAGCTGTTTTTT.

CDR3 DNA sequence: TGTGCCAGCAGCTTTTCCGGCTCCAAGACTGAAGCTTTCTTT. Translation: CASSFSGSKTEAFF. This sequence joins TRBV7-2 and TRBJ1-1, with D unresolved. Germline V gene lookup returns CDR1 SGHTA and CDR2 FQGNSA. CDR3 length: 14 amino acids. V was pared by 3 bases and J by 5 bases, with 13 bases between.

The chain links TRBV5-1 to TRBJ2-1; D is unresolved. Per the germline V gene, CDR1 is SGHRS and CDR2 is YFSETQ. CDR3 length: 14 residues. Trimming left V 3 bases short and J 3 bases short, with 10 bases between. The CDR3 spells CASSSDTIYNEQFF. The CDR3, as DNA: TGCGCCAGCAGCTCCGACACAATCTACAATGAGCAGTTCTTC.

V gene TRBV11-2 combines with J gene TRBJ1-2, with D perhaps matching TRBD1 (5 bases). The CDR3 runs 18 residues. CDR1 and CDR2 from the germline V gene are SGHAT and FQNNGV. The V end lost 5 bases, the J end lost 2 bases, and 24 bases lay between the germline ends. CDR3 residues: CASSPYLTGHPSNYGYTF. The CDR3 DNA follows: TGTGCCAGCAGCCCATATTTAACCGGACATCCGTCCAACTATGGCTACACCTTC.

The chain links TRBV2 to TRBJ2-7; TRBD1 is a possible D gene (5 bases). The length of the CDR3 is 17 residues. CDR1 and CDR2 (germline): SNHLY, FYNNEI. Deletions cut 1 base from V and 3 bases from J, with 19 bases between. Here the CDR3 reads CASSEVGSAGLIYEQYF. The DNA of the CDR3 is TGTGCCAGCAGTGAAGTCGGATCGGCAGGGTTGATCTACGAGCAGTACTTC.

This chain joins TRBV6-5 and TRBJ1-4; no reliable D call. Trimming left V 4 bases short and J 0 bases short, with 9 bases between. CDR1 MNHEY and CDR2 SVGAGI come from the germline V gene. CDR3 size: 15 residues. The CDR3 region is CASSLEGATNEKLFF. The CDR3 bases are TGTGCCAGCAGTTTAGAGGGAGCAACTAATGAAAAACTGTTTTTT.

The J gene is TRBJ1-3, the V gene TRBV9, with a weak D call TRBD1 (5 bases). Germline-derived CDR1 and CDR2 are SGDLS and YYNGEE. V was trimmed by 0 bases and J by 6 bases, leaving 16 bases between them. The CDR3 is 16 amino acids. The CDR3 bases are TGTGCCAGCAGCGTAGGTGGGCAGGGAAATGAAAACACCATATATTTT. It codes for CASSVGGQGNENTIYF.

This clone was seen a handful of times. The rearrangement links TRBV4-3 to TRBJ1-5; D not resolved. This CDR3 region has 13 residues. The V end was cut by 0 bases, the J end by 6 bases, with 6 bases between. The germline V gene has CDR1 LGHNA and CDR2 YSLEER. CDR3 protein: CASSQDHGQPQHF. The CDR3, as DNA: TGCGCCAGCAGCCAAGATCACGGTCAGCCCCAGCATTTT.

The J gene is TRBJ2-3, the V gene TRBV27; 15 bases fit TRBD2. The germline gives CDR1 MNHEY, CDR2 SMNVEV (reference sequence). This CDR3 region has 19 residues. J was trimmed by 2 bases and V by 2 bases; bases with no gene match: 8. The CDR3 protein is CASSLPRTSGRANTDTQYF. The CDR3 DNA reads as TGTGCCAGCAGTTTACCCCGGACTAGCGGGAGGGCCAACACAGATACGCAGTATTTT.

The chain combines TRBV9 with TRBJ1-6; 7 bases line up with TRBD1. CDR1 SGDLS and CDR2 YYNGEE come from the germline V gene. The trim removed 0 bases at V and 10 bases at J, leaving 7 bases unmatched. This CDR3 is 15 amino acids long. CDR3 bases: TGTGCCAGCAGCGTAGGAGGGGGCGTAGGATCACCCCTCCACTTT. Protein: CASSVGGGVGSPLHF.

The chain recombines TRBV18 with TRBJ1-4; no reliable D call. Germline V gives CDR1 KGHSH, CDR2 LQKENI. This CDR3 has 15 residues. Deletions cut 1 base from V and 6 bases from J, with 12 bases between. CDR3 in amino acids: CASSPLGSGDEKLFF. As DNA, the CDR3 is TGTGCCAGCTCACCACTGGGGTCTGGAGATGAAAAACTGTTTTTT.

The chain combines TRBV10-1 with TRBJ2-7; a possible D gene is TRBD1 (6 bases). CDR1 is WNHNN, CDR2 SYGVQD, per germline (reference sequence). CDR3 length equals 13 residues. Trimming took off 6 bases at V and 1 base at J, with 10 bases between the two ends. Here the CDR3 DNA reads TGCGCCAGCAGCGCCGGGACATCCTACGAGCAGTACTTC. Its translation is CASSAGTSYEQYF.

The chain joins TRBV30 to TRBJ2-7, with TRBD1 matching over 8 bases. Per germline, CDR1 GTSNPN and CDR2 SVGIG (reference sequence). CDR3 length: 14 amino acids. V trimming: 2 bases; J trimming: 1 base; junction bases outside the gene matches: 4. CDR3 residues: CAWSRTGGSYEQYF. The CDR3 bases are TGTGCCTGGAGTCGTACAGGGGGATCCTACGAGCAGTACTTC.

V gene TRBV7-2 combines with J gene TRBJ2-3; a possible D gene is TRBD1 (5 bases). This CDR3 spans 13 amino acids. The germline gives CDR1 SGHTA, CDR2 FQGNSA. V gave up 0 bases and J gave up 6 bases, with 7 bases separating them. The CDR3 loop reads CASSLAGRDTQYF. The CDR3, as DNA: TGTGCCAGCAGCTTAGCGGGGCGGGATACGCAGTATTTT.

The chain links TRBV5-1 to TRBJ2-7; 10 nucleotides match TRBD1. The germline CDR1 and CDR2 sequences are SGHRS and YFSETQ. Trimming cost V 4 bases and J 2 bases; bases outside gene matches: 3. This CDR3 comprises 14 residues. As DNA, the CDR3 is TGCGCCAGCAGCACGGGACAGGGGACCTACGAGCAGTACTTC. Translating it yields CASSTGQGTYEQYF.

V gene TRBV9 combines with J gene TRBJ2-2; D not certain. V was trimmed by 3 bases and J by 7 bases, leaving 10 bases between them. CDR1 SGDLS and CDR2 YYNGEE come from the germline V gene. This CDR3 contains 13 residues. CDR3 sequence reads: CASSERERGELFF. In nucleotides, the CDR3 is TGTGCCAGCAGCGAAAGGGAACGCGGGGAGCTGTTTTTT.

The V gene is TRBV7-2, the J gene TRBJ1-2, with 8 bases fitting TRBD1. V trimming: 3 bases; J trimming: 5 bases; junction bases outside the gene matches: 5. The CDR3 has 14 amino acids. Germline V gene lookup returns CDR1 SGHTA and CDR2 FQGNSA. The CDR3 spells CASSFGQGIYGYTF. As DNA, the CDR3 is TGTGCCAGCAGCTTCGGACAGGGTATATATGGCTACACCTTC.

J is TRBJ1-1 and V is TRBV4-3; 8 bases match TRBD1. The CDR3 length is 16 residues. Germline V lookup: CDR1 LGHNA, CDR2 YSLEER. After removal of 5 bases from V and 3 bases from J, the junction contained 11 bases not matched to a gene. For the CDR3, the DNA is TGCGCCAGCAGCATCTTTCTAGGGACAGGCGACACTGAAGCTTTCTTT. Translation: CASSIFLGTGDTEAFF.

The chain links TRBV5-1 to TRBJ2-7; D is possibly TRBD2 (7 bases). Per germline, CDR1 SGHRS and CDR2 YFSETQ. The CDR3 totals 16 residues. The V end lost 4 bases, the J end lost 3 bases, and 20 bases lay between the germline ends. DNA of the CDR3: TGCGCCAGCAGCAGGGGGGGCGCTGGAATAGTCTACGAGCAGTACTTC. Its translation is CASSRGGAGIVYEQYF.